The rows below give T cell receptor beta chains drawn from one sample of a study of identical twins. TCRdb reprocessed the 5' RACE reads via MiXCR and lists one record per CDR3 protein. The sample yields fewer than 250,000 distinct CDR3 sequences, approximately 9% seen once. Sequencing used memory (CD45RO+) T cells sorted from blood. These receptors originate from a woman aged 18-29 years in good health. CDR3s include the opening cysteine and the closing phenylalanine or tryptophan. D genes are given only for firm matches. Clone size is shown for a subset of rows, as once, few, many or a class of expanded clone.

V	D	J	size	CDR3	DNA
TRBV7-8	NA	TRBJ1-1	many	CASSPVGGPGTEAFF	TGTGCCAGCAGCCCGGTGGGGGGGCCCGGTACTGAAGCTTTCTTT
TRBV18	NA	TRBJ2-5	few	CASSLFDLQTKETQYF	TGTGCCAGCTCACTCTTCGACCTACAGACAAAAGAGACCCAGTACTTC
TRBV2	TRBD1	TRBJ2-7	NA	CASQRQGSYEQYF	TGTGCCAGCCAACGACAGGGTTCCTACGAGCAGTACTTC
TRBV10-3	NA	TRBJ2-7	few	CAISESGGTYEQYF	TGTGCCATCAGTGAGTCTGGGGGTACCTACGAGCAGTACTTC
TRBV3-1	TRBD1	TRBJ1-6	many	CASSQEGTVDSPLHF	TGTGCCAGCAGCCAAGAGGGGACAGTGGATTCACCCCTCCACTTT
TRBV20-1	TRBD2	TRBJ2-3	NA	CSSLAGVIDTQYF	TGCAGTTCCCTAGCGGGAGTAATTGATACGCAGTATTTT
TRBV18	TRBD1	TRBJ2-1	few	CASSRTGLDEQFF	TGTGCCAGCTCACGGACAGGGTTGGATGAGCAGTTCTTC
TRBV20-1	NA	TRBJ1-2	NA	CSGRTVYGYTF	TGCAGTGGGCGGACAGTCTATGGCTACACCTTC
TRBV7-9	TRBD1	TRBJ2-7	NA	CASSSNRGEQYF	TGTGCCAGCAGCTCAAACAGGGGTGAGCAGTACTTC
TRBV12-3/TRBV12-4	TRBD2	TRBJ2-1	few	CASSPRTSENEQFF	TGTGCCAGCAGTCCTCGGACTAGCGAAAATGAGCAGTTCTTC
TRBV5-5	TRBD2	TRBJ2-3	few	CASSLSGGPGSTQYF	TGTGCCAGCAGCCTCAGCGGGGGCCCGGGGAGTACGCAGTATTTT
TRBV6-5	NA	TRBJ2-7	few	CASSYSRYEQYF	TGTGCCAGCAGTTACTCGAGATACGAGCAGTACTTC
TRBV14	NA	TRBJ2-1	many	CASSQLRGVPHNEQFF	TGTGCCAGCAGCCAACTTAGGGGAGTCCCACACAATGAGCAGTTCTTC
TRBV12-3/TRBV12-4	TRBD1	TRBJ1-1	many	CASRSTGGGIEAFF	TGTGCCAGCAGGTCAACAGGGGGCGGGATTGAAGCTTTCTTT
TRBV10-1	TRBD2	TRBJ2-4	NA	CASSADRAGVGIQYF	TGCGCCAGCAGTGCGGATAGAGCGGGGGTGGGCATTCAGTACTTC
TRBV20-1	TRBD2	TRBJ2-5	NA	CSAIGGDGETQYF	TGCAGTGCTATTGGGGGGGACGGTGAGACCCAGTACTTC
TRBV7-9	NA	TRBJ2-1	NA	CASSLTGTDYNEQFF	TGTGCCAGCAGCCTGACTGGAACGGACTACAATGAGCAGTTCTTC
TRBV18	NA	TRBJ2-3	few	CASSPQVDTDTQYF	TGTGCCAGCTCACCACAAGTAGACACAGATACGCAGTATTTT
TRBV19	NA	TRBJ1-1	NA	CASKVRAEAFF	TGTGCCAGTAAGGTGAGGGCTGAAGCTTTCTTT
TRBV5-1	TRBD2	TRBJ2-5	NA	CASTRGGADQETQYF	TGCGCCAGCACCCGGGGGGGAGCGGACCAAGAGACCCAGTACTTC
TRBV28	NA	TRBJ2-1	many	CASSLVSEQFF	TGTGCCAGCAGTTTAGTTAGTGAGCAGTTCTTC
TRBV7-8	NA	TRBJ2-7	few	CASSLQGLGSVVEQYF	TGTGCCAGCAGCTTACAAGGGCTAGGTTCCGTGGTCGAGCAGTACTTC
TRBV12-3/TRBV12-4	NA	TRBJ1-1	many	CASSPQGWTEAFF	TGTGCCAGCAGTCCCCAGGGTTGGACTGAAGCTTTCTTT
TRBV7-8	NA	TRBJ2-5	NA	CASRTEGRETQYF	TGTGCCAGCAGGACGGAAGGGCGAGAGACCCAGTACTTC
TRBV6-6	NA	TRBJ1-5	NA	CASSWLNQPQHF	TGTGCCAGCAGTTGGCTGAATCAGCCCCAGCATTTT
TRBV4-3	NA	TRBJ1-2	many	CASSQDRRPNRASSYGYTF	TGCGCCAGCAGCCAAGATAGGAGACCCAACAGGGCCTCTTCATATGGCTACACCTTC
TRBV20-1	NA	TRBJ2-2	few	CSARETGRDTGELFF	TGCAGTGCTAGAGAGACGGGCAGGGACACCGGGGAGCTGTTTTTT
TRBV11-1	TRBD2	TRBJ2-5	NA	CASSLVGRAGGYQETQYF	TGTGCCAGCAGCTTAGTCGGCCGGGCGGGAGGGTACCAAGAGACCCAGTACTTC
TRBV20-1	TRBD2	TRBJ2-1	NA	CSAFGTSGTGGTYNEQFF	TGCAGTGCTTTTGGGACTAGCGGGACCGGCGGGACCTACAATGAGCAGTTCTTC
TRBV5-6	NA	TRBJ2-5	few	CASSSIDIRLETQYF	TGTGCCAGCAGCTCGATTGACATCCGGTTGGAGACCCAGTACTTC
TRBV20-1	TRBD2	TRBJ2-7	many	CSAKAAGGSYEQYF	TGCAGTGCTAAAGCAGCGGGGGGCTCCTACGAGCAGTACTTC
TRBV5-1	TRBD1	TRBJ1-1	NA	CASSLGTGWDTEAFF	TGCGCCAGCAGCTTGGGGACAGGGTGGGACACTGAAGCTTTCTTT
TRBV28	NA	TRBJ1-2	few	CASSTLNWGYTF	TGTGCCAGCAGCACATTAAATTGGGGCTACACCTTC
TRBV5-1	NA	TRBJ1-6	NA	CASSRTLGSYNSPLHF	TGCGCCAGCAGCCGGACACTCGGCTCCTATAATTCACCCCTCCACTTT
TRBV20-1	NA	TRBJ2-7	NA	CSAPDLQRYEQYF	TGCAGTGCCCCTGACCTTCAGCGCTACGAGCAGTACTTC
TRBV6-1	NA	TRBJ1-1	many	CASSRGRNTEAFF	TGTGCCAGCAGTAGGGGCAGGAACACTGAAGCTTTCTTT
TRBV7-9	NA	TRBJ2-7	few	CASSVGWGSPSYEQYF	TGTGCCAGCAGCGTCGGGTGGGGGTCACCCTCCTACGAGCAGTACTTC